This T cell receptor (beta chain) came from a study of CD8 T cells in ankylosing spondylitis. Germline V gene lookup returns CDR1 SGHAT and CDR2 FQNNGV. Trimming took 4 bases from V and 9 from J; bases not matched to a gene: 6. The CDR3 runs to 14 residues. This clonotype has more than one count but fewer than ten. What it binds is not known. TCRdb itself ran the 5' RACE reads through MiXCR, one entry per CDR3 protein. The table lists 300,000 to 400,000 distinct CDR3 sequences, roughly 15% of them singletons. Study-wide results and caveats: Clones tied to disease were said to be significantly enriched in matched ankylosing spondylitis synovial fluid. Earlier literature documents some of the motif variants in reactive arthritis synovial fluid and blood. Characteristic, it appeared, of ankylosing spondylitis blood was a TCR beta motif of 7 or 8 highly homologous variants.

V is TRBV11-2 and J is TRBJ2-4, with TRBD2 matching 10 bases. Sequences were obtained from blood, either unsorted or a sorted T cell fraction (not recorded which). The receptor's source is a male donor with ankylosing spondylitis or in good health (not recorded which). The CDR3 bases are TGTGCCAGCAGCTACAAGCGGGAGGGTAGCATTCAGTACTTC. Translation gives CASSYKREGSIQYF.